One and the same sample provided the 7 T cell receptor beta chains below, sequenced in a study of shared clonotypes between healthy human individuals. TCRdb's table, derived via immunoSEQ multiplex PCR, lists solely in-frame clones and lacks some. Of 1.4 million or so clones listed, 98% to 99% are singletons. The specimen sequenced was naive CD4+ T cells sorted from blood. Described subset: CD45RA+ positively selected. These receptors originate from a young man in good health.

The chain uses TRBV29-1 and TRBJ2-7; 11 bases match TRBD1. Germline CDR1 SQVTM, CDR2 ANQGSEA. V shed 2 bases and J 6 bases; nucleotides not matched to a gene: 3. The CDR3 loop spans 13 amino acids. CDR3 sequence (DNA): TGCAGCGTTGAATCCGGGACAGGGGGCGAGCAGTACTTC. It is translated as CSVESGTGGEQYF.

The chain is built from TRBV28 and TRBJ1-3; D is unresolved. Germline loops: CDR1 MDHEN, CDR2 SYDVKM. The CDR3 spans 12 residues. The germline V and J ends were trimmed by 8 bases and 4 bases, with 9 bases remaining between them. The CDR3 loop is CASFTLGNTIYF. CDR3 nucleotides: TGTGCCAGCTTCACATTGGGAAACACCATATATTTT.

The chain couples TRBV7-9 to TRBJ2-3, with 15 bases aligning to TRBD2. The CDR3 is 17 residues long. Germline V gene data show CDR1 as SEHNR and CDR2 as FQNEAQ (reference sequence). V was pared by 0 bases and J by 6 bases, with 4 bases of the junction left unmatched. The CDR3 DNA reads as TGTGCCAGCAGCTTAGCAGGGACTAGCGGGAGGCTTGATACGCAGTATTTT. Its protein is CASSLAGTSGRLDTQYF.

The gene calls are TRBV2 and TRBJ2-1, with unresolved D. CDR3 length equals 15 residues. Germline V lookup: CDR1 SNHLY, CDR2 FYNNEI. Between the trimmed V and J ends, which lost 8 bases and 12 bases, there was a span of 26 bases. The CDR3 protein is CASPRVQEPSVGQFF. The CDR3 DNA sequence: TGTGCCAGCCCTCGTGTTCAGGAACCTTCCGTAGGGCAGTTCTTC.

This sequence joins TRBV4-1 and TRBJ2-3, with a tentative D call TRBD1 (6 bases). The length of the CDR3 is 17 residues. Trimming cost V 0 bases and J 4 bases, with 17 bases left between them. Germline V CDR1 and CDR2: MGHRA, YSYEKL. Here the CDR3 reads CASSQEEDRLIADTQYF. The CDR3 nucleotides are TGCGCCAGCAGCCAAGAGGAAGACAGGTTAATTGCAGATACGCAGTATTTT.

This clone was seen a few times. This rearrangement joins TRBV9 to TRBJ2-1; 7 bases map to TRBD2. The CDR3 spans 14 residues. Looked up from germline, CDR1 is SGDLS and CDR2 is YYNGEE. J lost 7 bases, V lost 2 bases, and 6 bases had no gene match. Here the CDR3 reads CASSVQAGINEQFF. In DNA, the CDR3 is TGTGCCAGCAGCGTGCAAGCGGGGATAAATGAGCAGTTCTTC.

The chain couples TRBV27 to TRBJ2-7; TRBD2 agrees at 11 bases. Per the germline V gene, CDR1 is MNHEY and CDR2 is SMNVEV (reference sequence). The junction had 11 bases not matched to a gene; V was cut back by 3 bases and J by 1 base. This CDR3 contains 18 residues. In DNA, the CDR3 is TGTGCCAGCAGTTTTCGTAGGACTAGCGGGCATTTATCCTACGAGCAGTACTTC. Its translation: CASSFRRTSGHLSYEQYF.